The sequence of this T cell receptor beta chain was determined in a study of cytomegalovirus exposure and HLA in healthy donors. Study results and limitations: Versus the roughly 640-donor mean, an Asian-associated ancestry cluster reportedly showed fewer N-insertions in a later analysis. Within an earlier analysis, most TCR beta V segments proved productive either about 90% or about 30% of the time.

Details on this clone: Its antigen is undetermined.

Researchers ran the PCR with 60 Vbeta and 13 Jbeta primers. The protocol was immunoSEQ multiplex PCR, while the TCRdb copy is restricted to in-frame clones and leaves out a portion. This repertoire shows around 300,000 clones, approximately 70% found once; its top ten account for approximately 2.5%. Material for sequencing was PBMCs. This receptor was identified in a female donor in good health and CMV-seronegative.

The CDR3 DNA follows: TGTGCCAGCAGCTTAGCGCGAGCGGGGAGCACAGATACGCAGTATTTT. It specifies CASSLARAGSTDTQYF. The chain combines TRBV7-6 with TRBJ2-3, with TRBD2 matching over 7 bases. V lost 0 bases to trimming and J lost 0 bases; unmatched junction nucleotides: 3. Per germline, CDR1 SGHVS and CDR2 FNYEAQ. The CDR3 runs 16 residues.